The T cell receptor (beta chain) described here comes from a study of early T cells in non-severe SARS-CoV-2 infection. Study overall: Sequencing targeted bulk RNA from unsorted whole blood, leaving chains unpaired.

In germline, CDR1 is SNHLY, CDR2 FYNNEI. Trimming shortened V by 7 bases and J by 0 bases, and 19 bases separated the two germline ends. The CDR3 totals 18 residues. Individually, cDNA molecules had unique molecular identifiers attached to them. TCRdb reprocessed the 5' RACE reads with MiXCR, giving one entry per CDR3 protein. Of around 80,000 distinct CDR3 sequences listed, 13% are singletons. This chain connects TRBV2 to TRBJ2-6; D is unclear. The sequence was obtained from an adult who was a healthcare worker with PCR-confirmed SARS-CoV-2 infection or an uninfected control (not recorded which). Sequencing input: whole blood. As DNA, the CDR3 is TGTGCCAGCACCCTAAAGGATGTTTCTAGCTCTGGGGCCAACGTCCTGACTTTC. It specifies CASTLKDVSSSGANVLTF.